This T cell receptor (beta chain) was recovered during a study of identical twins. Each CDR3 protein gets one entry after TCRdb re-called the 5' RACE reads with MiXCR. The data show approximately 240,000 distinct CDR3 sequences, with around an eighth seen just once and 8.5% to 10% held by the top ten. This sequence was found in a woman aged 18-29 years in good health. Input material: memory (CD45RO+) T cells sorted from blood.

CDR3 sequence: CASRLAGGYTDTQYF. The DNA for the CDR3 is TGTGCCAGCAGACTAGCGGGAGGGTACACAGATACGCAGTATTTT. V is TRBV7-2 and J is TRBJ2-3, with 13 bases identical to TRBD2. The CDR3 length is 15 residues. V was pared by 6 bases and J by 2 bases, with 2 bases of the junction left unmatched. Germline V gene data show CDR1 as SGHTA and CDR2 as FQGNSA.